A single sample is the source of the 11 T cell receptor beta chains below, sequenced in a study of vaccination effects on CD4 cells after COVID-19. Their cognate antigens are unknown. Sequenced by immunoSEQ multiplex PCR; TCRdb stores in-frame clones only, minus some. The repertoire holds approximately 28,000 clones, with 65% to 80% as singletons. Antigen-specific CD4+ T cells expanded by the ViraFEST assay with viral peptide pools were then sequenced. Researchers isolated CD4+ T cells once approximately eleven days of culture had elapsed. Vaccination of participants consisted of two doses of either the BNT162b2 or mRNA-1273 vaccine. The material sequenced was CD4+ T cells from PBMCs cultured with HCoV-NL63 spike peptides, taken after COVID-19 vaccination. The receptor set was obtained from a human donor who received a COVID-19 vaccine.

The CDR3, as DNA: TGTGCCAGCAGTCACCAGGTGGGGGAGCTGTTTTTT. It specifies CASSHQVGELFF. The J gene is TRBJ2-2, the V gene TRBV12-3 or TRBV12-4; D is ambiguous. V dropped 5 bases and J dropped 8 bases, with 9 bases sitting between them. This CDR3 contains 12 residues.

The rearrangement joins TRBV6-5 to TRBJ1-1, with D possibly TRBD1 on 6 matching bases. The CDR3 is 11 amino acids. Deletions cut 8 bases from V and 7 bases from J, with 11 bases between. Germline V lookup: CDR1 MNHEY, CDR2 SVGAGI. CDR3 sequence reads: CASLQGNEAFF. CDR3 nucleotides: TGTGCCAGCCTACAGGGAAATGAAGCTTTCTTT.

This sequence joins TRBV10-3 and TRBJ1-1; D gene unclear. The CDR3 extends over 14 amino acids. The V gene lost 7 bases and the J gene lost 0 bases, with 12 bases spanning the gap. The V gene's germline CDR1 is ENHRY and CDR2 SYGVKD. The CDR3 loop is CAIKTRALNTEAFF. CDR3 DNA: TGTGCCATCAAAACCAGAGCTCTGAACACTGAAGCTTTCTTT.

This sequence joins TRBV5-1 and TRBJ2-7; the D gene could be TRBD1 or TRBD2 (5 bases each). Germline CDR1 is SGHRS and CDR2 is YFSETQ. V lost 3 bases, J lost 5 bases, and 18 bases lay in between. The CDR3 covers 15 residues. The CDR3 sequence is CASSYSGTGPNEQYF. The CDR3 bases are TGCGCCAGCAGCTACTCCGGGACGGGTCCTAACGAGCAGTACTTC.

This chain links TRBV19 with TRBJ2-5, with 11 positions matching TRBD2. There are 14 residues in the CDR3. The V and J ends lost 5 bases and 5 bases, in that order; junction bases with no gene match: 4. Germline lookup yields CDR1 LNHDA and CDR2 SQIVND (reference sequence). Here the CDR3 reads CASSRLAGRETQYF. The CDR3 coding sequence is TGTGCCAGTAGTCGACTAGCGGGAAGGGAGACCCAGTACTTC.

The chain is built from TRBV27 and TRBJ1-5; D remains unclear. The CDR3 covers 15 residues. The germline V gene has CDR1 MNHEY and CDR2 SMNVEV (reference sequence). The V end was cut by 5 bases, the J end by 5 bases, with 16 bases between. This CDR3 is CASSPLGQRYQPQHF. The DNA for the CDR3 is TGTGCCAGCAGTCCGTTAGGGCAGAGGTATCAGCCCCAGCATTTT.

The CDR3 DNA reads as TGTGCCAGTAGCTTCGGGGACGGACCCCAAGAGACCCAGTACTTC. Its translation: CASSFGDGPQETQYF. The chain uses TRBV19 and TRBJ2-5; perhaps D is TRBD1 or TRBD2 (5 bases each). The V end lost 6 bases, the J end lost 1 base, and 15 bases lay between the germline ends. The CDR3 consists of 15 residues. Germline assignment: CDR1 LNHDA and CDR2 SQIVND (reference sequence). The full variable domain, its missing parts supplied by reference TRBV19 and TRBJ2-5, is DGGITQSPKYLFRKEGQNVTLSCEQNLNHDAMYWYRQDPGQGLRLIYYSQIVNDFQKGDIAEGYSVSREKKESFPLTVTSAQKNPTAFYLCASSFGDGPQETQYFGPGTRLLVL.

The rearrangement uses TRBV27 and TRBJ2-5; no clear D. This CDR3 is built from 16 residues. V was clipped by 2 bases and J by 2 bases, with 15 bases between them. Per the germline V gene, CDR1 is MNHEY and CDR2 is SMNVEV (reference sequence). The CDR3 DNA is TGTGCCAGCAGTTTAGGGGTGCGACCGACACAAGAGACCCAGTACTTC. Translation gives CASSLGVRPTQETQYF.

The chain combines TRBV7-9 with TRBJ1-1; 8 bases align to TRBD1. Germline CDR1 is SEHNR and CDR2 is FQNEAQ (reference sequence). The CDR3 consists of 16 residues. The ends lost 3 bases at V and 4 bases at J; junction bases unmatched: 10. The CDR3 nucleotides are TGTGCCAGCAGCTTTCGCAGGGGGCTGGGTGCCACTGAAGCTTTCTTT. This encodes CASSFRRGLGATEAFF.

V and J are TRBV2 and TRBJ1-1; 7 bases fit TRBD1. Germline values: CDR1 SNHLY, CDR2 FYNNEI. The CDR3 is 12 residues long. V lost 6 bases and J lost 11; bases outside the gene matches: 9. CDR3 sequence: CASREPQGSAFF. DNA for the CDR3: TGTGCCAGCAGGGAACCACAGGGGTCGGCTTTCTTT.

Only one count was recorded for this clone. This rearrangement joins TRBV6-5 to TRBJ1-5; D is perhaps TRBD1 (6 bases). V lost 10 bases and J lost 1, with 14 bases in between. The CDR3 consists of 14 residues. CDR1 and CDR2 from the germline V gene are MNHEY and SVGAGI. In DNA, the CDR3 is TGTGCCATTATGCCAGGGGACAGCAATCAGCCCCAGCATTTT. Its protein is CAIMPGDSNQPQHF.